Below, 21 T cell receptor beta chains from the same sample are listed, as sequenced in a study of T cells in Graves' hyperthyroidism and ophthalmopathy. The investigators amplified TCR beta CDR3 regions from RNA transcripts. Using the HTBI primer set, a first-round RT-PCR was run on the TCR CDR3. TCRdb fed the multiplex PCR reads into MiXCR, producing one record per CDR3 protein. The data show roughly 30,000 distinct CDR3 sequences, around 40% seen once. What was sequenced was blood. These TCRs come from a woman aged 25 to 39 with Graves' hyperthyroidism.

This clonotype was recorded many times. The V call is TRBV3-1, the J call TRBJ2-1; TRBD1 matches 7 bases. The CDR3 sequence is 15 residues long. Germline V lookup: CDR1 LGHDT, CDR2 YNNKEL (reference sequence). Trimming took 0 bases from V and 6 from J; bases not matched to a gene: 5. CDR3 amino acids: CASSQEEAGGNEQFF. CDR3 bases: TGTGCCAGCAGCCAAGAAGAGGCAGGGGGCAATGAGCAGTTCTTC.

A word on this clonotype: This is likely a read error, given that the CDR3 carries no conserved phenylalanine or tryptophan at its end. The chain joins TRBV5-1 to TRBJ2-1; 8 bases agree with TRBD2. Germline V gene sequence: CDR1 SGHRS, CDR2 YFSETQ. J was trimmed by 9 bases and V by 6 bases; bases with no gene match: 14. CDR3 length: 15 residues. Here the CDR3 DNA reads TGCGCCAGCAACGGTAAAGCGGGAGTTTATGGTGAGCAGTTCCTC. Protein sequence: CASNGKAGVYGEQFL.

The rearrangement uses TRBV4-1 and TRBJ1-3, with no clear D. This CDR3 is built from 20 residues. Trimming pared 0 bases from V and 0 bases from J, leaving 21 bases between. Per germline, CDR1 MGHRA and CDR2 YSYEKL. In DNA form, the CDR3 reads TGCGCCAGCAGCCAAGATCGGGTTTCTCCTACTCTTTACTCTGGAAACACCATATATTTT. Translated: CASSQDRVSPTLYSGNTIYF.

Concerning this clonotype itself: At one end the junction does not follow the germline gene, possibly because of a read error. The chain joins TRBV2 to TRBJ1-4, with D perhaps matching TRBD1 (5 bases). This CDR3 has 14 amino acids. The germline gives CDR1 SNHLY, CDR2 FYNNEI. CDR3 protein: CASSLKGLNEELFF. The CDR3 bases are TGTGCCAGCAGCTTAAAGGGGCTCAATGAAGAACTGTTTTTT.

This clonotype was recorded at least ten times. This chain joins TRBV5-6 and TRBJ2-3, with 8 bases aligning to TRBD2. Germline loops: CDR1 SGHDT, CDR2 YYEEEE. The length of the CDR3 is 14 residues. Trimming took 5 bases from V and 5 from J; bases not matched to a gene: 7. The DNA for the CDR3 is TGTGCCAGCAGAGAGACTAGCGACAGAGATACGCAGTATTTT. This gives the protein CASRETSDRDTQYF.

The rearrangement joins TRBV25-1 to TRBJ2-1; tentative D call: TRBD2 (6 bases). CDR3 length: 17 residues. V was pared by 7 bases and J by 2 bases, with 21 bases between. The germline V gene has CDR1 MGHDK and CDR2 SYGVNS. CDR3 amino acids: CASKSVTRRGPYNEQFF. Written as DNA, the CDR3 is TGTGCCAGCAAAAGTGTAACCCGGCGGGGCCCCTACAATGAGCAGTTCTTC.

This clonotype is medium-sized within its sample. The chain recombines TRBV7-2 with TRBJ1-6, with D perhaps matching TRBD1 (6 bases). The CDR3 consists of 15 residues. V shed 1 base and J shed 10 bases, with 14 bases lying between them. Germline V lookup: CDR1 SGHTA, CDR2 FQGNSA. As DNA, the CDR3 is TGTGCCAGCAGCTTAGAAGTGCAGGGGACCTCACCCCTCCACTTT. It specifies CASSLEVQGTSPLHF. Full variable domain (remainder filled in from reference TRBV7-2 and TRBJ1-6): GAGVSQSPSNKVTEKGKDVELRCDPISGHTALYWYRQSLGQGLEFLIYFQGNSAPDKSGLPSDRFSAERTGGSVSTLTIQRTQQEDSAVYLCASSLEVQGTSPLHFGNGTRLTVT.

Sample share makes this clonotype medium-sized (0.01 to 0.1%). The V gene is TRBV20-1, the J gene TRBJ2-7; no firm D call. This CDR3 is built from 11 residues. The germline V and J ends were trimmed by 5 bases and 5 bases, with 10 bases remaining between them. Germline V gene sequence: CDR1 DFQATT, CDR2 SNEGSKA (reference sequence). The DNA of the CDR3 is TGCAGTGCTCCCAGGAGCCACGAGCAGTACTTC. It codes for CSAPRSHEQYF.

This clonotype was detected only once. The chain recombines TRBV12-3 or TRBV12-4 with TRBJ2-5, with D possibly being TRBD1 (5 bases). V was pared by 5 bases and J by 9 bases, with 13 bases between. The CDR3 covers 12 residues. The CDR3 sequence is CASSPGHEAQYF. The CDR3 DNA follows: TGTGCCAGCAGTCCAGGACATGAGGCCCAGTACTTC.

The table lists this clonotype with many counts. The rearrangement uses TRBV6-1 and TRBJ2-2; a possible D gene is TRBD1 (5 bases). The CDR3 is 16 residues long. V lost 2 bases, J lost 2 bases, and 12 bases lay in between. CDR1 is MNHNS, CDR2 SASEGT, per germline. DNA of the CDR3: TGTGCCAGCAGTGAAAGGGGCGGAGCAAACACCGGGGAGCTGTTTTTT. Translating gives CASSERGGANTGELFF.

In its sample, this clonotype was seen many times. The V and J genes are TRBV6-2 or TRBV6-3 and TRBJ2-1, with TRBD2 identical over 10 bases. The germline CDR1 and CDR2 sequences are MNHEY and SVGEGT. This CDR3 region has 15 residues. J gave up 2 bases and V 6 bases, and 4 bases lay outside the gene matches. CDR3 loop: CASRLAGSTYNEQFF. CDR3 nucleotides: TGTGCCAGCAGACTAGCGGGGTCAACCTACAATGAGCAGTTCTTC.

This clonotype turned up a few times. This chain connects TRBV18 to TRBJ2-3; D may be TRBD1 (7 bases). This CDR3 region has 15 residues. Germline V gene data show CDR1 as KGHSH and CDR2 as LQKENI. Between the trimmed V and J ends, which lost 3 bases and 8 bases, there was a span of 18 bases. CDR3 bases: TGTGCCAGCTCACCGACGATCTACAGGGGAGGTACGCAGTATTTT. Residues: CASSPTIYRGGTQYF.

This clonotype came up many times. The gene calls are TRBV18 and TRBJ1-1; no clear D gene. Deletions cut 4 bases from V and 1 base from J, with 1 base between. Germline V gene sequence: CDR1 KGHSH, CDR2 LQKENI. This CDR3 region has 11 residues. The CDR3 sequence is CASSQNTEAFF. The CDR3 DNA reads as TGTGCCAGCTCACAGAACACTGAAGCTTTCTTT. The full variable domain, rest sourced from reference TRBV18 and TRBJ1-1, is NAGVMQNPRHLVRRRGQEARLRCSPMKGHSHVYWYRQLPEEGLKFMVYLQKENIIDESGMPKERFSAEFPKEGPSILRIQQVVRGDSAAYFCASSQNTEAFFGQGTRLTVV.

In this sample, this clonotype turned up many times. The chain is built from TRBV28 and TRBJ1-2; 10 nucleotides match TRBD1. The J segment lost 2 bases and the V segment lost 7 bases, leaving 4 bases of the junction unmatched. CDR1 and CDR2 (germline): MDHEN, SYDVKM. CDR3 size: 14 residues. CDR3 in DNA: TGTGCCAGCATCCCGACAGGGGGCAACTATGGCTACACCTTC. This sequence encodes CASIPTGGNYGYTF.

This clonotype was recorded many times. The V gene is TRBV12-3 or TRBV12-4, the J gene TRBJ1-4; no firm D call. Trimming stripped 6 bases from V and 10 bases from J, with 12 bases between. CDR3 size: 12 residues. CDR3 residues: CASSMRGGKLFF. CDR3 in DNA: TGTGCCAGCAGCATGCGGGGTGGAAAACTGTTTTTT.

This clonotype is a singleton in its sample. CDR3: CASRGRQGKNEKLFF. The CDR3 DNA sequence: TGTGCCAGCAGAGGGCGGCAGGGGAAGAATGAAAAACTGTTTTTT. V usage is TRBV2 and J usage is TRBJ1-4; maybe TRBD1 (6 bases). This CDR3 has 15 residues. Germline V gene sequence: CDR1 SNHLY, CDR2 FYNNEI. V shed 6 bases and J shed 5 bases, with 16 bases lying between them. Using reference TRBV2 and TRBJ1-4 for the parts outside the CDR3, the full variable domain is EPEVTQTPSHQVTQMGQEVILRCVPISNHLYFYWYRQILGQKVEFLVSFYNNEISEKSEIFDDQFSVERPDGSNFTLKIRSTKLEDSAMYFCASRGRQGKNEKLFFGSGTQLSVL.

The sample holds many counts of this clonotype. In DNA form, the CDR3 reads TGCGCCAGCAGCTTGTGGCCGGGACTAGGAAACTACGAGCAGTACTTC. As protein: CASSLWPGLGNYEQYF. The genes are TRBV5-1 and TRBJ2-7, with TRBD2 identical over 8 bases. This CDR3 region has 16 residues. Germline values: CDR1 SGHRS, CDR2 YFSETQ. The ends lost 1 base at V and 3 bases at J; junction bases unmatched: 9.

The sample holds one count of this clonotype. Its ends do not fully match the called genes, so a read error is possible. V gene TRBV20-1 combines with J gene TRBJ2-1; the match to TRBD2 covers 11 bases. This CDR3 is 17 amino acids long. The germline V gene encodes CDR1 DFQATT and CDR2 SNEGSKA (reference sequence). The CDR3 DNA sequence: TGCAGTGCTAGAGACGCTCTGGGACTAGCGGAAACCAATAAGCAGTTCTTC. The encoded protein is CSARDALGLAETNKQFF.

V is TRBV9 and J is TRBJ1-1, with 10 nucleotides matching TRBD1. The germline gives CDR1 SGDLS, CDR2 YYNGEE. V was clipped by 3 bases and J by 7 bases; unmatched bases: 15. This CDR3 spans 17 amino acids. The CDR3 region is CASSAPGGTGVRDEAFF. Here the CDR3 DNA reads TGTGCCAGCAGCGCCCCGGGGGGGACAGGGGTTCGAGATGAAGCTTTCTTT.

This chain joins TRBV10-2 and TRBJ2-1; 9 bases map to TRBD2. CDR1 and CDR2 from the germline V gene are WSHSY and SAAADI. The CDR3 length is 14 residues. V lost 9 bases and J lost 5; bases outside the gene matches: 8. CDR3 DNA sequence: TGCGCCAGTAAGAGACTAGCGGAAGACAATGAGCAGTTCTTC. Translation: CASKRLAEDNEQFF.

By share of the sample, this clonotype is medium-sized. The chain links TRBV10-3 to TRBJ1-5; weak D call: TRBD1 (5 bases). Germline V gene data show CDR1 as ENHRY and CDR2 as SYGVKD. Trimming pared 0 bases from V and 8 bases from J, leaving 8 bases between. This CDR3 contains 13 residues. The CDR3 here is CAISESGVEPQHF. The CDR3 DNA follows: TGTGCCATCAGTGAGTCGGGGGTCGAGCCCCAGCATTTT.